Shown below are 24 T cell receptor beta chains from a single sample sequenced in a study of shared clonotypes between healthy human individuals. TCRdb keeps only in-frame clones here, not all; method: immunoSEQ multiplex PCR. The sample holds about 2.4 million clones, 80% to 95% seen once. The sample comprised naive CD4+ T cells from PBMCs. This sample's subset: CD45RA+ positively selected. The receptors were sampled from a man younger than 35 in good health. Some clones in this sample may be carry-over from other donors' samples.

V gene TRBV28 combines with J gene TRBJ1-4, with D tentatively TRBD1 (6 bases). The CDR3 runs to 15 residues. CDR1 and CDR2 from the germline V gene are MDHEN and SYDVKM. V gave up 8 bases and J gave up 7 bases, with 20 bases separating them. CDR3 residues: CASASTGGLGEKLFF. The CDR3 region has the DNA TGTGCCAGCGCCTCCACTGGGGGGCTCGGTGAAAAACTGTTTTTT. Combining the CDR3 with reference TRBV28 and TRBJ1-4 gives the whole variable domain DVKVTQSSRYLVKRTGEKVFLECVQDMDHENMFWYRQDPGLGLRLIYFSYDVKMKEKGDIPEGYSVSREKKERFSLILESASTNQTSMYLCASASTGGLGEKLFFGSGTQLSVL.

As for this clone: This same CDR3 is encoded by further DNA sequences in the sample. The chain links TRBV27 to TRBJ2-3; TRBD2 might be the D (6 bases). Germline V CDR1 and CDR2: MNHEY, SMNVEV (reference sequence). The length of the CDR3 is 12 residues. The V end lost 6 bases, the J end lost 5 bases, and 9 bases lay between the germline ends. The CDR3 region is CASSLTRDTQYF. In DNA, the CDR3 is TGTGCCAGCAGCCTGACTAGAGATACGCAGTATTTT.

The chain links TRBV19 to TRBJ1-2; no definite D call. Germline V gene lookup returns CDR1 LNHDA and CDR2 SQIVND (reference sequence). The CDR3 totals 13 residues. Trimming took off 7 bases at V and 4 bases at J, with 13 bases between the two ends. The CDR3: CASTSQEIYGYTF. The CDR3 region has the DNA TGTGCCAGTACCTCGCAGGAGATCTATGGCTACACCTTC.

This chain links TRBV6-5 with TRBJ2-7; no firm D call. V shed 7 bases and J shed 4 bases, with 17 bases lying between them. The CDR3 is 14 residues long. Germline CDR1 MNHEY, CDR2 SVGAGI. As DNA, the CDR3 is TGTGCCAGCACCAGCCAGGATTCCCTTTACGAGCAGTACTTC. This sequence encodes CASTSQDSLYEQYF.

The chain joins TRBV4-2 to TRBJ2-5; D is undetermined. The CDR3 is made up of 14 amino acids. Trimming pared 0 bases from V and 6 bases from J, leaving 11 bases between. CDR1 and CDR2 from the germline V gene are LGHNA and YNFKEQ. The CDR3 reads CASSQDVSLKTQYF. The CDR3 DNA sequence: TGTGCCAGCAGCCAAGACGTTTCGTTAAAGACCCAGTACTTC.

Concerning this clone itself: Other DNA sequences in the sample encode the same CDR3. The chain recombines TRBV12-5 with TRBJ2-5; D possibly corresponds to TRBD2 (5 bases). CDR3 size: 13 residues. Trimming removed 2 bases from V and 1 base from J, with 5 bases in between. The germline CDR1 and CDR2 sequences are LGHNT and FRNRAP. CDR3 residues: CASGLSGQETQYF. The CDR3 nucleotides are TGTGCTAGTGGTTTGAGCGGCCAAGAGACCCAGTACTTC.

The V gene is TRBV28, the J gene TRBJ2-6; D might be TRBD2 (5 bases). Trimming removed 5 bases from V and 0 bases from J, with 11 bases in between. The V gene's germline CDR1 is MDHEN and CDR2 SYDVKM. CDR3 length equals 16 residues. The CDR3 is CASSTIGSSGANVLTF. Here the CDR3 DNA reads TGTGCCAGCAGTACTATAGGGAGCTCTGGGGCCAACGTCCTGACTTTC.

The chain has TRBV5-1 and TRBJ1-1; D unresolved. The germline V gene encodes CDR1 SGHRS and CDR2 YFSETQ. Trimming removed 0 bases at V and 5 bases at J, with 8 bases between. This CDR3 comprises 13 residues. CDR3 residues: CASSLVSSTEAFF. The CDR3 DNA follows: TGCGCCAGCAGCTTGGTCTCTAGTACTGAAGCTTTCTTT.

This chain uses TRBV28 with TRBJ1-1; perhaps TRBD1 as D (6 bases). Germline loops: CDR1 MDHEN, CDR2 SYDVKM. V was cut by 6 bases and J by 4 bases, with 15 bases left in between. The CDR3 consists of 14 residues. The CDR3 nucleotides read TGTGCCAGCAGCGAAAATATCAGGGGCACTGAAGCTTTCTTT. The encoded protein is CASSENIRGTEAFF. The entire variable domain, with the rest obtained from reference TRBV28 and TRBJ1-1, is as follows: DVKVTQSSRYLVKRTGEKVFLECVQDMDHENMFWYRQDPGLGLRLIYFSYDVKMKEKGDIPEGYSVSREKKERFSLILESASTNQTSMYLCASSENIRGTEAFFGQGTRLTVV.

The chain carries TRBV5-1 and TRBJ2-2; weak D call: TRBD1 (6 bases). Germline V lookup: CDR1 SGHRS, CDR2 YFSETQ. Trimming took off 0 bases at V and 4 bases at J, with 13 bases between the two ends. There are 16 residues in the CDR3. The CDR3 nucleotides are TGCGCCAGCAGCTTGGGGTACAGGGTCCCCACCGGGGAGCTGTTTTTT. Translating it yields CASSLGYRVPTGELFF. The full variable domain, its missing parts supplied by reference TRBV5-1 and TRBJ2-2, is KAGVTQTPRYLIKTRGQQVTLSCSPISGHRSVSWYQQTPGQGLQFLFEYFSETQRNKGNFPGRFSGRQFSNSRSEMNVSTLELGDSALYLCASSLGYRVPTGELFFGEGSRLTVL.

The chain has TRBV2 and TRBJ2-5; 15 bases map to TRBD2. The germline V gene has CDR1 SNHLY and CDR2 FYNNEI. The CDR3 extends over 16 amino acids. The V and J ends lost 4 bases and 6 bases, in that order; junction bases with no gene match: 6. CDR3 residues: CASSGTSGRAGQTQYF. The CDR3 DNA follows: TGTGCCAGCAGTGGGACTAGCGGGAGGGCCGGTCAGACCCAGTACTTC.

The chain links TRBV4-3 to TRBJ1-1; 9 nucleotides match TRBD1. Germline lookup yields CDR1 LGHNA and CDR2 YSLEER. Germline trimming cut 3 bases from V and 3 bases from J; bases unmatched to any gene: 11. The CDR3 covers 17 residues. CDR3 nucleotide sequence: TGCGCCAGCAGCCAGGGACAGGGCGGAGGGGGCTACACTGAAGCTTTCTTT. Protein sequence: CASSQGQGGGGYTEAFF.

This chain connects TRBV28 to TRBJ2-3; D is possibly TRBD1 (6 bases). The germline V gene has CDR1 MDHEN and CDR2 SYDVKM. The CDR3 loop spans 15 amino acids. Trimming shortened V by 5 bases and J by 2 bases, and 14 bases separated the two germline ends. CDR3 region: CASSPFRGSTDTQYF. Here the CDR3 DNA reads TGTGCCAGCAGTCCCTTCAGGGGATCCACAGATACGCAGTATTTT.

The V gene is TRBV7-3, the J gene TRBJ1-2, with D unresolved. From germline, CDR1 is SGHTA and CDR2 FQGTGA. Trimming left V 1 base short and J 0 bases short, with 12 bases between. The CDR3 consists of 16 residues. The CDR3 loop reads CASSLRGGVPNYGYTF. The CDR3 nucleotides are TGTGCCAGCAGCTTAAGAGGTGGGGTCCCTAACTATGGCTACACCTTC.

This clone was seen only once. The chain employs TRBV11-3 and TRBJ2-5, with D tentatively TRBD1 (5 bases). This CDR3 region has 18 residues. V shed 1 base and J shed 6 bases, with 24 bases lying between them. Germline assignment: CDR1 SGHNT and CDR2 YENEEA. The CDR3 sequence: CASSLVSPIGARLKTQYF. CDR3 coding DNA: TGTGCCAGCAGCTTAGTGTCCCCGATAGGGGCCAGGCTAAAGACCCAGTACTTC.

The chain uses TRBV5-1 and TRBJ1-5; D is uncertain. The CDR3 loop spans 16 amino acids. Germline CDR1 is SGHRS and CDR2 is YFSETQ. V gave up 0 bases and J gave up 1 base, with 11 bases separating them. In nucleotides, the CDR3 is TGCGCCAGCAGCTTGGAGGCAGGAGGGAGCAATCAGCCCCAGCATTTT. Its translation is CASSLEAGGSNQPQHF.

V usage is TRBV10-1 and J usage is TRBJ2-7, with 8 bases lining up with TRBD1. This CDR3 comprises 14 residues. Germline CDR1 WNHNN, CDR2 SYGVQD (reference sequence). V dropped 8 bases and J dropped 2; count of bases not matched to a gene: 8. The CDR3 DNA reads TGCGCCAGCCCTAGAAGGACAGGGACCTACGAGCAGTACTTC. Translating it yields CASPRRTGTYEQYF.

V is TRBV29-1 and J is TRBJ1-5; D might be TRBD1 (5 bases). The germline gives CDR1 SQVTM, CDR2 ANQGSEA. The CDR3 spans 16 residues. V shed 1 base and J shed 7 bases, with 20 bases lying between them. The CDR3 bases are TGCAGCGTTGAAGTGCGGACCGGTGAGGAGGGGCAGCCCCAGCATTTT. It encodes CSVEVRTGEEGQPQHF.

The gene calls are TRBV4-1 and TRBJ2-1; D remains ambiguous. CDR1 and CDR2 (germline): MGHRA, YSYEKL. The CDR3 has 12 residues. V was cut by 5 bases and J by 6 bases, with 8 bases left in between. The CDR3 reads CASSNRANEQFF. The DNA of the CDR3 is TGCGCCAGCAGCAACCGGGCCAATGAGCAGTTCTTC.

The rearrangement uses TRBV7-2 and TRBJ2-3; D unresolved. The CDR3 contains 13 residues. Per the germline V gene, CDR1 is SGHTA and CDR2 is FQGNSA. V was shortened by 5 bases and J by 1 base, with 7 bases between the two germline ends. CDR3 nucleotides: TGTGCCAGCAGCCTCCTGCGCACAGATACGCAGTATTTT. Residues: CASSLLRTDTQYF.

As concerns this clone: In the same sample, other DNA sequences code for this CDR3. The V gene is TRBV28, the J gene TRBJ2-6; no clear D. This CDR3 has 13 residues. In germline, CDR1 is MDHEN, CDR2 SYDVKM. Trimming removed 6 bases from V and 3 bases from J, with 6 bases in between. In DNA form, the CDR3 reads TGTGCCAGCAGACTTGGTGGGGCCAACGTCCTGACTTTC. Its protein product is CASRLGGANVLTF.

The rearrangement joins TRBV7-2 to TRBJ2-1; perhaps D is TRBD1 or TRBD2 (5 bases each). The germline gives CDR1 SGHTA, CDR2 FQGNSA. Trimming took 5 bases from V and 16 from J, leaving 27 bases between them. The CDR3 is 15 residues long. CDR3 bases: TGTGCCAGCAGCAGAGGGGACCACAGCTCCTACAATCCTTTCTTC. As protein: CASSRGDHSSYNPFF.

J is TRBJ1-1 and V is TRBV12-5; D not resolved. V lost 5 bases to trimming and J lost 3 bases, with 13 bases between them. The V gene's germline CDR1 is LGHNT and CDR2 FRNRAP. The CDR3 length is 14 residues. Here the CDR3 DNA reads TGTGCTAGTGGTCCCACGGACGGATACACTGAAGCTTTCTTT. This sequence encodes CASGPTDGYTEAFF. Using reference TRBV12-5 and TRBJ1-1 for the parts outside the CDR3, the full variable domain is DARVTQTPRHKVTEMGQEVTMRCQPILGHNTVFWYRQTMMQGLELLAYFRNRAPLDDSGMPKDRFSAEMPDATLATLKIQPSEPRDSAVYFCASGPTDGYTEAFFGQGTRLTVV.

For the CDR3, the DNA is TGTGCCAGTAGTATGGCAGGGGTCTCCGGGGAGCTGTTTTTT. Translating gives CASSMAGVSGELFF. The rearrangement links TRBV19 to TRBJ2-2, with D perhaps TRBD1 (6 bases). Germline V gene data show CDR1 as LNHDA and CDR2 as SQIVND (reference sequence). V lost 3 bases and J lost 6, with 11 bases in between. This CDR3 comprises 14 residues.